The next 29 T cell receptor beta chains were all read from a single sample in a study of vaccination effects on CD4 cells after COVID-19. Viral peptide pool expansion of antigen-specific CD4+ T cells preceded sequencing in the ViraFEST assay. The culture ran for roughly ten days, and then CD4+ T cells were isolated. Nucleocapsid antibodies stayed negative before and after vaccination, showing no earlier SARS-CoV-2 infection. These receptors have no identified antigens. Clones were read by immunoSEQ multiplex PCR, and TCRdb kept only the in-frame ones, dropping some. The sample holds tens of thousands of clones, 65% to 80% seen once. The sequencing here drew on CD4+ T cells from PBMCs cultured with HCoV-NL63 spike peptides, taken before COVID-19 vaccination. The receptors stem from a human donor who received a COVID-19 vaccine.

The chain carries TRBV14 and TRBJ2-2; D is perhaps TRBD2 (6 bases). Germline CDR1 reads SGHDN; CDR2 reads FVKESK. This CDR3 contains 15 residues. V dropped 2 bases and J dropped 9 bases, with 16 bases sitting between them. CDR3 bases: TGTGCCAGCAGCCAAAGTGGGCGGGGATTGCGGGAGCTGTTTTTT. Its protein is CASSQSGRGLRELFF.

V gene TRBV27 combines with J gene TRBJ1-2; a weak D match, TRBD1 (6 bases). CDR1 is MNHEY, CDR2 SMNVEV, per germline (reference sequence). The V end lost 2 bases, the J end lost 4 bases, and 14 bases lay between the germline ends. This CDR3 region has 15 residues. CDR3 residues: CASSLVFQGSYGYTF. Here the CDR3 DNA reads TGTGCCAGCAGTTTAGTGTTCCAGGGGAGCTATGGCTACACCTTC.

This rearrangement joins TRBV6-1 to TRBJ2-7; D remains ambiguous. Germline assignment: CDR1 MNHNS and CDR2 SASEGT. V lost 2 bases, J lost 9 bases, and 8 bases lay in between. This CDR3 region has 11 residues. In nucleotides, the CDR3 is TGTGCCAGCAGTGAAAGCCCGACGCAGTACTTC. Protein sequence: CASSESPTQYF.

The V call is TRBV2, the J call TRBJ1-6; no clear D. The CDR3 is made up of 13 amino acids. Germline V gene lookup returns CDR1 SNHLY and CDR2 FYNNEI. V lost 4 bases and J lost 9, with 10 bases in between. CDR3 protein: CASSVRNSSPLHF. CDR3 sequence (DNA): TGTGCCAGCAGTGTCCGTAATAGTTCACCCCTCCACTTT.

In its sample, this clone was seen once. This chain joins TRBV18 and TRBJ1-1; D perhaps matches TRBD1 (5 bases). In germline, CDR1 is KGHSH, CDR2 LQKENI. CDR3 length equals 16 residues. Deletions cut 0 bases from V and 1 base from J, with 12 bases between. CDR3: CASSPPIRQTNTEAFF. Here the CDR3 DNA reads TGTGCCAGCTCACCACCGATCAGACAGACGAACACTGAAGCTTTCTTT.

The rearrangement links TRBV4-2 to TRBJ2-3; D uncertain. CDR1 is LGHNA and CDR2 is YNFKEQ in the germline V gene. The length of the CDR3 is 14 residues. V was shortened by 2 bases and J by 2 bases, with 8 bases between the two germline ends. CDR3 coding DNA: TGTGCCAGCAGCCAATATCTTCTCACAGATACGCAGTATTTT. Translated: CASSQYLLTDTQYF.

V is TRBV19 and J is TRBJ1-5; D perhaps matches TRBD1 (5 bases). This CDR3 has 17 residues. Trimming cost V 3 bases and J 1 base, with 16 bases left between them. Per germline, CDR1 LNHDA and CDR2 SQIVND (reference sequence). CDR3 in amino acids: CASSIIGGAGSNQPQHF. DNA for the CDR3: TGTGCCAGTAGTATTATCGGCGGGGCAGGGAGCAATCAGCCCCAGCATTTT.

The rearrangement joins TRBV19 to TRBJ1-2; D uncertain. The V and J ends lost 3 bases and 8 bases respectively, with 19 bases between them. Germline values: CDR1 LNHDA, CDR2 SQIVND (reference sequence). The CDR3 has 15 residues. The DNA of the CDR3 is TGTGCCAGTAGTATTTTGGTTGTCAGAGAGAGGGGCTACACCTTC. Residues: CASSILVVRERGYTF.

The chain combines TRBV20-1 with TRBJ2-2, with 8 bases identical to TRBD2. This CDR3 contains 14 residues. Per the germline V gene, CDR1 is DFQATT and CDR2 is SNEGSKA (reference sequence). V lost 3 bases to trimming and J lost 7 bases; unmatched junction nucleotides: 7. CDR3 sequence (DNA): TGCAGTGCTAGTATAGCGGGGTCGGACGGGGAGCTGTTTTTT. It encodes CSASIAGSDGELFF.

In this sample, this clone is medium-sized (0.01 to 0.1%). The chain employs TRBV6-1 and TRBJ2-2, with 8 bases aligning to TRBD2. The CDR3 is made up of 15 amino acids. V lost 2 bases to trimming and J lost 1 base; unmatched junction nucleotides: 0. Looked up from germline, CDR1 is MNHNS and CDR2 is SASEGT. Here the CDR3 DNA reads TGTGCCAGCAGTGAACTAGCGGGGAACACCGGGGAGCTGTTTTTT. It codes for CASSELAGNTGELFF.

The chain couples TRBV27 to TRBJ2-7; D not certain. V lost 2 bases and J lost 2, with 10 bases in between. This CDR3 contains 14 residues. Looked up from germline, CDR1 is MNHEY and CDR2 is SMNVEV (reference sequence). The CDR3: CASSLRWGTYEQYF. CDR3 coding DNA: TGTGCCAGCAGTTTAAGGTGGGGAACCTACGAGCAGTACTTC.

The chain combines TRBV10-3 with TRBJ1-1, with a weak D call TRBD1 (5 bases). The CDR3 length is 14 residues. The V end lost 3 bases, the J end lost 7 bases, and 15 bases lay between the germline ends. The germline CDR1 and CDR2 sequences are ENHRY and SYGVKD. DNA of the CDR3: TGTGCCATCAGTGATATCGCCCGCGGGGGTGAAGCTTTCTTT. It specifies CAISDIARGGEAFF.

The CDR3 loop is CASSQARAGELFF. CDR3 nucleotide sequence: TGCGCCAGCAGCCAGGCTAGGGCCGGGGAGCTGTTTTTT. The chain employs TRBV4-1 and TRBJ2-2; D remains ambiguous. V was trimmed by 3 bases and J by 6 bases, leaving 8 bases between them. Germline V gives CDR1 MGHRA, CDR2 YSYEKL. The CDR3 runs to 13 residues.

This sequence joins TRBV5-5 and TRBJ1-1, with 7 bases that match TRBD1. V shed 1 base, J shed 8 bases, and the junction held 11 bases outside the gene matches. CDR1 and CDR2 from the germline V gene are SGHKS and YYEKEE (reference sequence). This CDR3 is built from 15 residues. The CDR3 sequence: CASSLLHRGLVEAFF. As DNA, the CDR3 is TGTGCCAGCAGCTTGCTTCACAGGGGTCTTGTGGAAGCTTTCTTT.

CDR3: CASSLSGMERDEQFF. The CDR3 DNA reads TGTGCCAGCAGCCTTAGCGGGATGGAGCGCGATGAGCAGTTCTTC. The rearrangement joins TRBV6-6 to TRBJ2-1, with TRBD2 matching over 8 bases. The germline CDR1 and CDR2 sequences are MNHNY and SVGAGI (reference sequence). The CDR3 is made up of 15 amino acids. Trimming took 6 bases from V and 8 from J; bases not matched to a gene: 12.

The rearrangement joins TRBV5-1 to TRBJ1-5; D unresolved. Germline CDR1 and CDR2: SGHRS and YFSETQ. V gave up 4 bases and J gave up 7 bases, with 12 bases separating them. This CDR3 is built from 13 residues. As DNA, the CDR3 is TGCGCCAGCAGCCCGAACCCTGACCAGCCCCAGCATTTT. This codes for CASSPNPDQPQHF.

CDR3 amino acids: CASSPNLPSSTDTQYF. For the CDR3, the DNA is TGTGCCAGCTCACCGAACCTCCCCTCCAGCACAGATACGCAGTATTTT. The chain is built from TRBV18 and TRBJ2-3; no definite D call. V lost 3 bases to trimming and J lost 0 bases, with 13 bases between them. Germline V gives CDR1 KGHSH, CDR2 LQKENI. This CDR3 has 16 residues.

The rearrangement uses TRBV30 and TRBJ2-2; the D gene is possibly TRBD2 (5 bases). The ends were cut back, 2 bases at V and 5 bases at J, with 9 bases in the middle. This CDR3 spans 13 amino acids. Germline CDR1 and CDR2: GTSNPN and SVGIG (reference sequence). The CDR3 region is CAWSTGETGELFF. CDR3 nucleotide sequence: TGTGCCTGGAGTACCGGGGAGACCGGGGAGCTGTTTTTT.

The table lists this clone with a count of one. V and J are TRBV30 and TRBJ1-5; D is unclear. The CDR3 totals 14 residues. Germline loops: CDR1 GTSNPN, CDR2 SVGIG (reference sequence). Trimming removed 4 bases from V and 0 bases from J, with 10 bases in between. CDR3 nucleotides: TGTGCCTGGAAACAGCCTAATAGCAATCAGCCCCAGCATTTT. Translating it yields CAWKQPNSNQPQHF.

On this clone: The identical CDR3 is also encoded by other nucleotide sequences in the sample. The chain employs TRBV3-1 (or the pseudogene TRBV3-2) and TRBJ1-5; the D is unclear. Between the trimmed V and J ends, which lost 0 bases and 4 bases, there was a span of 7 bases. There are 14 residues in the CDR3. Germline V gives CDR1 LGHDT, CDR2 YNNKEL (reference sequence). The CDR3 region has the DNA TGTGCCAGCAGCCAAGACAGTACGAATCAGCCCCAGCATTTT. Encoded protein: CASSQDSTNQPQHF.

This clone is medium-sized (0.01 to 0.1%) by share. The V call is TRBV15, the J call TRBJ1-5; no reliable D call. Per the germline V gene, CDR1 is LNHNV and CDR2 is YYDKDF (reference sequence). The germline V and J ends were trimmed by 0 bases and 5 bases, with 14 bases remaining between them. This CDR3 spans 16 amino acids. CDR3 nucleotides: TGTGCCACCAGCAGAGATTTGGGTCGGCGGTATCAGCCCCAGCATTTT. Its protein is CATSRDLGRRYQPQHF.

The J gene is TRBJ1-1, the V gene TRBV12-5; D unresolved. The CDR3 contains 13 residues. Trimming pared 2 bases from V and 5 bases from J, leaving 9 bases between. Germline loops: CDR1 LGHNT, CDR2 FRNRAP. The CDR3 reads CASGLLGSTEAFF. DNA of the CDR3: TGTGCTAGTGGTTTGCTAGGGTCTACTGAAGCTTTCTTT.

The CDR3 DNA sequence: TGTGCCAGCAGCAGGGGGGGTGAAGCTTTCTTT. It codes for CASSRGGEAFF. The J gene is TRBJ1-1, the V gene TRBV5-6, with D possibly TRBD1 on 6 matching bases. V was cut by 4 bases and J by 7 bases, with 8 bases left in between. CDR3 length equals 11 residues. CDR1 is SGHDT, CDR2 YYEEEE, per germline. Together with reference TRBV5-6 and TRBJ1-1, the CDR3 gives the full variable domain: DAGVTQSPTHLIKTRGQQVTLRCSPKSGHDTVSWYQQALGQGPQFIFQYYEEEERQRGNFPDRFSGHQFPNYSSELNVNALLLGDSALYLCASSRGGEAFFGQGTRLTVV.

The chain uses TRBV5-5 and TRBJ1-2, with D perhaps matching TRBD1 (6 bases). Germline CDR1 and CDR2: SGHKS and YYEKEE (reference sequence). Trimming removed 2 bases at V and 2 bases at J, with 13 bases between. The CDR3 consists of 15 residues. The DNA for the CDR3 is TGTGCCAGCAGCTTCCCCTCGGGGGCGAACTATGGCTACACCTTC. It yields the protein CASSFPSGANYGYTF.

In its sample, this clone was seen once. J is TRBJ1-1 and V is TRBV12-3 or TRBV12-4, with no clear D. Trimming cost V 0 bases and J 9 bases, with 8 bases left between them. The CDR3 has 12 residues. CDR3 sequence: CASSLADGQAFF. The CDR3 DNA follows: TGTGCCAGCAGTTTAGCGGACGGCCAAGCTTTCTTT.

The chain joins TRBV7-6 to TRBJ2-7; 12 bases fit TRBD2. Germline V gene lookup returns CDR1 SGHVS and CDR2 FNYEAQ. This CDR3 has 16 amino acids. Trimming took 4 bases from V and 4 from J; bases not matched to a gene: 8. The CDR3: CASSSSSGRAGYEQYF. For the CDR3, the DNA is TGTGCCAGCAGCTCCTCTAGCGGGAGGGCCGGGTACGAGCAGTACTTC.

CDR3 amino acids: CASSQAASGGAFHEQFF. CDR3 nucleotides: TGCGCCAGCAGCCAAGCGGCTAGCGGGGGGGCTTTCCATGAGCAGTTCTTC. V and J are TRBV4-1 and TRBJ2-1, with 12 nucleotides matching TRBD2. Germline lookup yields CDR1 MGHRA and CDR2 YSYEKL. J was trimmed by 8 bases and V by 1 base; bases with no gene match: 9. CDR3 length: 17 amino acids.

The chain has TRBV4-1 and TRBJ2-7; TRBD1 might be the D (6 bases). CDR3 size: 17 residues. Germline lookup yields CDR1 MGHRA and CDR2 YSYEKL. V was trimmed by 3 bases and J by 6 bases, leaving 24 bases between them. The CDR3 loop reads CASSHPVRGGPSGEQYF. The CDR3 bases are TGCGCCAGCAGCCACCCGGTGAGAGGGGGTCCTTCGGGCGAGCAGTACTTC.

The chain uses TRBV18 and TRBJ1-1; TRBD1 matches 9 bases. V was pared by 5 bases and J by 5 bases, with 6 bases of the junction left unmatched. Germline CDR1 is KGHSH and CDR2 is LQKENI. CDR3 size: 14 residues. CDR3 in amino acids: CASSGQGQETEAFF. The CDR3, as DNA: TGTGCCAGCTCAGGACAGGGGCAGGAGACTGAAGCTTTCTTT.